This T cell receptor (beta chain) was identified during a study of blood T cell repertoires in COVID-19. Study-wide background: Sites across the United States, Italy and Spain contributed samples from acute and convalescent COVID-19.

This clone was counted between two and nine times. The assay was immunoSEQ multiplex PCR, and TCRdb's table has in-frame clones only and misses some. The table lists 57,000 or so clones, around 85% of them singletons. The CDR3 runs 22 residues. The TCR originated in a man between 60 and 75 years old with acute or convalescent COVID-19. Sequenced sample: peripheral blood. The rearrangement joins TRBV21-1 to TRBJ2-7; the table's D call, TRBD2, has no DNA check behind it. TRBV21-1 is described as a pseudogene. The CDR3 reads CASSKPTWREGLGESSSYEQYF. The DNA of the CDR3 is TGTGCCAGCAGCAAACCCACTTGGCGGGAGGGCCTAGGGGAATCGAGCTCCTACGAGCAGTACTTC.